The next 19 T cell receptor beta chains were all read from a single sample in a study of long-term antiretroviral therapy in people with HIV (dated by TCRdb to the early 2020s). Sequencing of the TRB variable region was done with the immunoSEQ hsTCRB v3.0 assay at survey level resolution. TCRdb mirrors the immuneACCESS table, restricted to in-frame sequences. Some clones are absent from its copies; in checked studies, under half trace to an unresolved V gene, and the reason for the others is unknown. In all, the sample holds approximately 22,000 clones, and roughly 80% of those were seen once. Jointly, the top ten make up 3.4% of the sample. The input for sequencing was unsorted PBMCs, taken 1.9 years after starting antiretroviral therapy. The receptors here all came from a woman between 50 and 59 years old with HIV.

The gene calls are TRBV10-3 and TRBJ2-5; 9 nucleotides align to TRBD2. After removal of 0 bases from V and 5 bases from J, the junction contained 10 bases not matched to a gene. Germline V gives CDR1 ENHRY, CDR2 SYGVKD. The CDR3 totals 17 residues. The CDR3 spells CAISESRLAGGQETQYF. The DNA for the CDR3 is TGTGCCATCAGTGAGTCCAGACTGGCGGGGGGGCAGGAGACCCAGTACTTC.

The chain carries TRBV7-8 and TRBJ2-7; the match to TRBD1 covers 11 bases. J gave up 7 bases and V 5 bases, and 10 bases lay outside the gene matches. There are 15 residues in the CDR3. The germline V gene encodes CDR1 SGHVS and CDR2 FQNEAQ. In nucleotides, the CDR3 is TGTGCCAGCAGCCACTTCCGGGACAGGGGGGATGAGCAGTACTTC. Translating it yields CASSHFRDRGDEQYF.

The chain employs TRBV28 and TRBJ2-7; D might be TRBD1 (5 bases). V was clipped by 6 bases and J by 0 bases, with 12 bases between them. The CDR3 has 14 amino acids. From germline, CDR1 is MDHEN and CDR2 SYDVKM. This CDR3 reads CASRTVYSSYEQYF. CDR3 DNA sequence: TGTGCCAGCAGGACAGTCTATAGCTCCTACGAGCAGTACTTC.

The J gene is TRBJ1-3, the V gene TRBV7-8; maybe TRBD1 (5 bases). The germline V and J ends were trimmed by 2 bases and 2 bases, with 10 bases remaining between them. Germline-derived CDR1 and CDR2 are SGHVS and FQNEAQ. This CDR3 is built from 15 residues. The CDR3, as DNA: TGTGCCAGCAGCTTACCGGGACTCCCTGGAAACACCATATATTTT. Amino acid sequence: CASSLPGLPGNTIYF.

V is TRBV5-1 and J is TRBJ1-6; the D gene is possibly TRBD1 (5 bases). The germline CDR1 and CDR2 sequences are SGHRS and YFSETQ. This CDR3 has 16 amino acids. V shed 1 base and J shed 5 bases, with 13 bases lying between them. The CDR3 here is CASSLLPGTDNSPLHF. The CDR3 DNA sequence: TGCGCCAGCAGCTTGTTGCCAGGGACGGATAATTCACCCCTCCACTTT.

This sequence joins TRBV6-5 and TRBJ2-7, with TRBD1 matching 11 bases. The CDR3 is made up of 15 amino acids. Trimming at V came to 6 bases and at J to 6 bases, leaving 10 bases not matched to a gene. Germline CDR1 reads MNHEY; CDR2 reads SVGAGI. CDR3 sequence reads: CASSSSADRGPEQYF. CDR3 DNA sequence: TGTGCCAGCAGCTCGTCCGCGGACAGGGGGCCCGAGCAGTACTTC.

The chain is built from TRBV9 and TRBJ1-2; D gene uncertain. V dropped 0 bases and J dropped 3 bases, with 12 bases sitting between them. Germline-derived CDR1 and CDR2 are SGDLS and YYNGEE. This CDR3 comprises 15 residues. The CDR3 loop reads CASSVGEGPDYGYTF. The CDR3 nucleotides read TGTGCCAGCAGCGTAGGGGAGGGCCCGGACTATGGCTACACCTTC.

The CDR3 spells CASSPPGTGTYEQYF. The CDR3 DNA follows: TGTGCCAGCTCACCACCCGGGACAGGGACTTACGAGCAGTACTTC. The chain links TRBV18 to TRBJ2-7; 9 bases are shared with TRBD1. CDR1 and CDR2 (germline): KGHSH, LQKENI. The CDR3 has 15 amino acids. After removal of 0 bases from V and 4 bases from J, the junction contained 4 bases not matched to a gene. Variable domain in full (rest from reference TRBV18 and TRBJ2-7): NAGVMQNPRHLVRRRGQEARLRCSPMKGHSHVYWYRQLPEEGLKFMVYLQKENIIDESGMPKERFSAEFPKEGPSILRIQQVVRGDSAAYFCASSPPGTGTYEQYFGPGTRLTVT.

This chain connects TRBV7-8 to TRBJ2-2; 11 positions match TRBD2. V lost 2 bases to trimming and J lost 0 bases; unmatched junction nucleotides: 8. Germline CDR1 is SGHVS and CDR2 is FQNEAQ. The CDR3 extends over 19 amino acids. CDR3 amino acids: CASSLTTLAGGANTGELFF. The CDR3 DNA is TGTGCCAGCAGCTTAACTACCTTAGCGGGGGGGGCGAACACCGGGGAGCTGTTTTTT.

This clone was counted a few times. The V and J genes are TRBV29-1 and TRBJ2-3, with TRBD2 as a possible D gene (5 bases). Germline-derived CDR1 and CDR2 are SQVTM and ANQGSEA. Trimming left V 6 bases short and J 2 bases short, with 15 bases between. The CDR3 is made up of 14 amino acids. The CDR3 loop reads CSVDLGTFTDTQYF. In nucleotides, the CDR3 is TGCAGCGTGGACTTAGGTACCTTCACAGATACGCAGTATTTT.

The chain employs TRBV5-1 and TRBJ1-2; D may be TRBD1 (5 bases). CDR3 length: 16 residues. V lost 5 bases and J lost 8, with 25 bases in between. Germline-derived CDR1 and CDR2 are SGHRS and YFSETQ. Written as DNA, the CDR3 is TGCGCCAGCAGAATGGTGTACAGGAGGAGTTCGGAAGGCTACACCTTC. As protein: CASRMVYRRSSEGYTF.

The chain has TRBV7-9 and TRBJ2-3; 9 nucleotides agree with TRBD2. The V segment lost 4 bases and the J segment 12 bases; nucleotides outside the gene matches: 5. Germline lookup yields CDR1 SEHNR and CDR2 FQNEAQ (reference sequence). The CDR3 runs 12 residues. The CDR3 DNA sequence: TGTGCCAGCAGCTCCGGAGCGGGGGGACAGTATTTT. Encoded protein: CASSSGAGGQYF.

This chain links TRBV6-1 with TRBJ1-4; possible D gene TRBD1, 6 bases. Trimming took 2 bases from V and 8 from J, leaving 15 bases between them. Germline-derived CDR1 and CDR2 are MNHNS and SASEGT. The CDR3 spans 15 residues. The CDR3 coding sequence is TGTGCCAGCAGTGAATTAGGGGGGGTTGAGGAAAAACTGTTTTTT. It encodes CASSELGGVEEKLFF.

J is TRBJ2-3 and V is TRBV9; 8 nucleotides agree with TRBD2. The CDR3 has 15 amino acids. The ends lost 3 bases at V and 0 bases at J; junction bases unmatched: 3. Germline loops: CDR1 SGDLS, CDR2 YYNGEE. DNA of the CDR3: TGTGCCAGCAGCGCGGGGGGGACTAGCACAGATACGCAGTATTTT. Translated, it gives CASSAGGTSTDTQYF.

The chain links TRBV6-1 to TRBJ1-5; 8 bases line up with TRBD1. Looked up from germline, CDR1 is MNHNS and CDR2 is SASEGT. Trimming cost V 5 bases and J 2 bases; bases outside gene matches: 11. The CDR3 is 17 amino acids. The CDR3 nucleotides are TGTGCCAGCAGTAAAGACGGGACAGGAGGTGGCAATCAGCCCCAGCATTTT. This codes for CASSKDGTGGGNQPQHF.

The gene calls are TRBV1 and TRBJ2-7. TRBV1 is flagged as a pseudogene. The CDR3 has 15 residues. CDR3 DNA sequence: TGCACCAGCAGCCAAGCGGCTCTGGCCTTCGACGAGCAGTACTTC. Translated, it gives CTSSQAALAFDEQYF.

V usage is TRBV10-3 and J usage is TRBJ1-2, with TRBD1 as a possible D gene (6 bases). The CDR3 spans 14 residues. CDR1 is ENHRY, CDR2 SYGVKD, per germline. With 4 bases removed from V and 5 bases from J, the gap between germline ends came to 14 bases. In DNA, the CDR3 is TGTGCCATCAGTGGTGGGGGGGCAAAGTATGGCTACACCTTC. Translating gives CAISGGGAKYGYTF.

The rearrangement links TRBV30 to TRBJ1-1; 9 bases are shared with TRBD1. CDR3 length: 14 amino acids. V was pared by 3 bases and J by 5 bases, with 7 bases of the junction left unmatched. Looked up from germline, CDR1 is GTSNPN and CDR2 is SVGIG (reference sequence). The CDR3 sequence is CAWRPGQGRTEAFF. As DNA, the CDR3 is TGTGCCTGGAGACCCGGACAGGGGAGGACTGAAGCTTTCTTT.

The table lists this clone with a few counts. The rearrangement joins TRBV28 to TRBJ1-2; 9 bases align to TRBD1. CDR1 and CDR2 from the germline V gene are MDHEN and SYDVKM. The length of the CDR3 is 14 residues. V lost 7 bases to trimming and J lost 5 bases; unmatched junction nucleotides: 8. The CDR3, as DNA: TGTGCCAGCATTACCACAGGGGGCCGTTATGGCTACACCTTC. Its translation is CASITTGGRYGYTF.